A single T cell receptor (beta chain) is shown here with its context. This entry belongs to a study of blood T cell repertoires in COVID-19. The overall study: Acute and convalescent COVID-19 specimens originated in the United States, Italy and Spain. PBMCs, B-cell-depleted T cells, or T cells were the source of the cDNA or gDNA that made up the material.

This CDR3 has 14 residues. From germline, CDR1 is MRHNA and CDR2 SNTAGT. The V and J ends lost 6 bases and 8 bases, in that order; junction bases with no gene match: 2. Original methodology: Counts of nucleated cells, estimated from reference gene primer amplification, were obtained. Here immunoSEQ multiplex PCR was the method, and the copy in TCRdb shows in-frame clones only, minus some. The D gene and trimming were derived from the DNA, and the V and J assignments and clone size from that table. The data show more than 200,000 clones, 70% to 90% seen once. During active infection, Seattle patients enrolled and were then monitored through disease.

The sequence was collected from a man aged 45-65 years with COVID-19, enrolled during active disease. This chain links TRBV6-4 with TRBJ2-1; 15 nucleotides align to TRBD2. Sequencing used peripheral blood. CDR3 region: CASRRTSGGDEQFF. CDR3 nucleotides: TGTGCCAGCAGGAGGACTAGCGGGGGGGATGAGCAGTTCTTC.